This T cell receptor beta chain was captured by sequencing in a study of vaccination effects on CD4 cells after COVID-19. CD4+ T cells specific for antigen were expanded with viral peptide pools by the ViraFEST assay before sequencing. Culture proceeded for more than nine days, and CD4+ T cells were then isolated. Vaccine recipients lacked prior SARS-CoV-2 infection and had negative nucleocapsid antibodies. Each well held approximately 2.2 million PBMC cultured with around 9.2 ug/ml peptides and roughly 10 IU/ml IL-2. Germline CDR1 and CDR2: SGHTA and FQGNSA. The CDR3 extends over 15 amino acids. Trimming at V came to 2 bases and at J to 2 bases, leaving 1 base not matched to a gene. This clone occurred once. Its specificity is not known. Profiling relied on immunoSEQ multiplex PCR, and the TCRdb table lists in-frame clones only, not all of them. The sample includes under 70,000 clones, less than 80% of them seen just once.

Study findings and constraints: Convalescent patients were scarce, and early post-infection timepoints were absent. Late post-vaccination, clones induced by infection and those induced by vaccine underwent marked clonal contraction.

The sequence was collected from a human donor who received a COVID-19 vaccine. The sequences come from CD4+ T cells from PBMCs cultured with HCoV-OC43 spike peptides, collected before COVID-19 vaccination. Subset denoted: HCoV-OC43 spike overlapping peptide pool stimulation. The chain combines TRBV7-2 with TRBJ1-5; 9 bases map to TRBD1. CDR3 sequence (DNA): TGTGCCAGCAGCTTATGGACAGGGGGCAATCAGCCCCAGCATTTT. This translates into CASSLWTGGNQPQHF.